The following is a T cell receptor beta chain sequence with its context. The assay was immunoSEQ multiplex PCR, and TCRdb's table has in-frame clones only and misses some. The sample records 110,000 or so clones, over 75% being singletons. Germline loops: CDR1 LGHDT, CDR2 YNNKEL (reference sequence). Unmatched junction bases numbered 10, after V lost 2 bases and J lost 5 bases. This CDR3 has 17 amino acids. The data belong to a study of blood T cell repertoires in COVID-19. The sample was peripheral blood. The chain employs TRBV3-1 (or the pseudogene TRBV3-2) and TRBJ2-1; 9 nucleotides match TRBD2. The sequence came from a man between 45 and 60 years old with acute or convalescent COVID-19. Here the CDR3 reads CASSQWGSGRPDNEQFF. The CDR3 coding sequence is TGTGCCAGCAGCCAATGGGGGAGCGGGAGGCCCGACAATGAGCAGTTCTTC.